This TCR beta chain was obtained from a study of blood T cell repertoires in COVID-19. Background on the study: The origin of the acute and convalescent COVID-19 samples was the United States, Italy and Spain. Sources were T cells, B-cell-depleted T cells, or PBMCs; the material itself was cDNA or gDNA.

This CDR3 has 14 amino acids. Germline CDR1 reads SGHAT; CDR2 reads FQNNGV. V lost 1 base, J lost 6 bases, and 6 bases stayed unmatched. Original analysis: Estimation of nucleated cell counts was performed using reference gene primer amplification. Only in-frame clones appear in the TCRdb table, and some are missing; sequencing was by immunoSEQ multiplex PCR. That table gives V, J and clone size, and the DNA gave D and trimming. The repertoire holds roughly 80,000 clones, with around 80% as singletons. This chain joins TRBV11-2 and TRBJ2-7; 7 nucleotides match TRBD1. Material: peripheral blood. This TCR derives from a human donor in a cohort sampled during active COVID-19. As DNA, the CDR3 is TGTGCCAGCAGCTTAGGACAGGGTGGGTCCGAGCAGTACTTC. It is translated as CASSLGQGGSEQYF.